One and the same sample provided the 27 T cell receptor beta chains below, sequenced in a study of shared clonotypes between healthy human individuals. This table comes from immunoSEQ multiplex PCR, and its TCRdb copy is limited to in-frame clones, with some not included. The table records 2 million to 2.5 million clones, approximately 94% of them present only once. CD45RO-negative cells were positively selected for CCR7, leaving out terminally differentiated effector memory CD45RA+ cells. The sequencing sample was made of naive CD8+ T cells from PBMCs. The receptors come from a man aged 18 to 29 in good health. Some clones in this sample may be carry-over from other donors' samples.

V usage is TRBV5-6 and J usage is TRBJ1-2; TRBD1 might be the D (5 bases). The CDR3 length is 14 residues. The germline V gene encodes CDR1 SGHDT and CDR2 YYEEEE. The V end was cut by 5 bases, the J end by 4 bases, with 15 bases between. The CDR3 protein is CASRSPGGSYGYTF. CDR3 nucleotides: TGTGCCAGCAGAAGTCCGGGGGGATCCTATGGCTACACCTTC.

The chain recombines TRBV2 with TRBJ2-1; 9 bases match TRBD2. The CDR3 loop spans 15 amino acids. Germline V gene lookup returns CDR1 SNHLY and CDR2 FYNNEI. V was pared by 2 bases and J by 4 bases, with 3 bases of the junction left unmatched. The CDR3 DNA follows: TGTGCCAGCAGTGAAACTAGCGGGCCTTACAATGAGCAGTTCTTC. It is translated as CASSETSGPYNEQFF.

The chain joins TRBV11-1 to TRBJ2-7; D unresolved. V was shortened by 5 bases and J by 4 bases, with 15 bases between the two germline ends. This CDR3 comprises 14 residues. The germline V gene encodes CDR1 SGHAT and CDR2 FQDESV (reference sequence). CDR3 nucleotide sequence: TGTGCCAGCAGCCGAACTGGACCAGTGTACGAGCAGTACTTC. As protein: CASSRTGPVYEQYF.

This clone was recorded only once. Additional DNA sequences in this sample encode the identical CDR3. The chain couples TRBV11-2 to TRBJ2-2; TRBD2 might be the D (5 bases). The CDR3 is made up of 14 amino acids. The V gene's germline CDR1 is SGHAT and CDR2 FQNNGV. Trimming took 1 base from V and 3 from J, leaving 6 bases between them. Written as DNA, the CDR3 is TGTGCCAGCAGCTTAGGGACTTACACCGGGGAGCTGTTTTTT. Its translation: CASSLGTYTGELFF.

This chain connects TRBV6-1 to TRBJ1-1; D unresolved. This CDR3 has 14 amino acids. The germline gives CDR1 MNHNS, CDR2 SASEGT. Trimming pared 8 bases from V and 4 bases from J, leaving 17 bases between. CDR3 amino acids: CASPFLVEGTEAFF. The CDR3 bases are TGTGCCAGCCCATTCCTTGTGGAGGGCACTGAAGCTTTCTTT.

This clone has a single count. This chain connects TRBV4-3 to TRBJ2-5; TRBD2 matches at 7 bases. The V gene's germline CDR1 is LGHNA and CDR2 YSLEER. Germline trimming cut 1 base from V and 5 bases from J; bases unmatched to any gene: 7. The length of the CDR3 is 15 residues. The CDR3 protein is CASSQARLAGETQYF. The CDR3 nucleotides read TGCGCCAGCAGCCAAGCCCGACTAGCAGGCGAGACCCAGTACTTC.

The CDR3 is CASGDRNRGPHYNEQFF. The CDR3 DNA sequence: TGTGCCAGCGGAGACCGTAACAGGGGTCCTCATTACAATGAGCAGTTCTTC. The V gene is TRBV25-1, the J gene TRBJ2-1, with TRBD1 matching over 7 bases. Germline CDR1 is MGHDK and CDR2 is SYGVNS. The CDR3 contains 17 residues. V lost 8 bases and J lost 4; bases outside the gene matches: 17. The variable domain in full, completed from reference TRBV25-1 and TRBJ2-1, reads EADIYQTPRYLVIGTGKKITLECSQTMGHDKMYWYQQDPGMELHLIHYSYGVNSTEKGDLSSESTVSRIRTEHFPLTLESARPSHTSQYLCASGDRNRGPHYNEQFFGPGTRLTVL.

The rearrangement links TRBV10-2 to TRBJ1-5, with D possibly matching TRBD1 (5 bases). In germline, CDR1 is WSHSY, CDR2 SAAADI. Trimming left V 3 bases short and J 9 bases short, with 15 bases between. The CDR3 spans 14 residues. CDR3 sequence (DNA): TGCGCCAGCAGTGACTTGCGGGGGGGACGGCCCCAGCATTTT. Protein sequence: CASSDLRGGRPQHF.

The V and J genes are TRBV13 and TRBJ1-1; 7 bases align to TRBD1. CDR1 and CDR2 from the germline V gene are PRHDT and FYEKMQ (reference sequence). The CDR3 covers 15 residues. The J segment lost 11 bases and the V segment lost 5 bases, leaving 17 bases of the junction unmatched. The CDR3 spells CASSLIGTVDNWAFF. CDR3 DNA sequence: TGTGCCAGCAGCCTCATAGGGACAGTGGATAATTGGGCTTTCTTT.

The CDR3 spells CASFAVGANVLTF. The CDR3, as DNA: TGTGCCAGCTTCGCGGTAGGGGCCAACGTCCTGACTTTC. J is TRBJ2-6 and V is TRBV7-9; D gene unclear. The V gene's germline CDR1 is SEHNR and CDR2 FQNEAQ (reference sequence). This CDR3 comprises 13 residues. V gave up 8 bases and J gave up 4 bases, with 9 bases separating them.

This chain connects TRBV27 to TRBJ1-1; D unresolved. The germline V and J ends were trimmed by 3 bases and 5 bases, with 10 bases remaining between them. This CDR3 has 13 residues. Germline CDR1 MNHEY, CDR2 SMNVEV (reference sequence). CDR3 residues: CASSLVSWTEAFF. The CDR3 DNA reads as TGTGCCAGCAGTTTGGTCAGTTGGACTGAAGCTTTCTTT.

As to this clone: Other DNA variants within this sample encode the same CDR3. The DNA of the CDR3 is TGCAGCGTTGACTACCGATACAATGAGCAGTTCTTC. This codes for CSVDYRYNEQFF. The chain employs TRBV29-1 and TRBJ2-1; unclear D gene. The V end lost 3 bases, the J end lost 4 bases, and 7 bases lay between the germline ends. The germline gives CDR1 SQVTM, CDR2 ANQGSEA. CDR3 length: 12 amino acids.

The chain's CDR3 is CASSKDTKPTHSTDTQYF. The CDR3 DNA is TGTGCCAGCAGCAAAGATACTAAGCCCACCCATAGCACAGATACGCAGTATTTT. This chain uses TRBV21-1 with TRBJ2-3; TRBD2, as called in the table, went unchecked against the DNA. TRBV21-1 has pseudogene status. The length of the CDR3 is 18 residues.

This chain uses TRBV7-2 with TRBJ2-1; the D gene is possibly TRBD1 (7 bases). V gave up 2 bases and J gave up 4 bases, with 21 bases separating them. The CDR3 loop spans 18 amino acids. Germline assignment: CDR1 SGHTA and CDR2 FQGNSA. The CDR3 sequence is CASSLRVRGASLYNEQFF. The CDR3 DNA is TGTGCCAGCAGCTTAAGGGTCAGGGGGGCCTCATTATACAATGAGCAGTTCTTC. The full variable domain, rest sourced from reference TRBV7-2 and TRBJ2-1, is GAGVSQSPSNKVTEKGKDVELRCDPISGHTALYWYRQSLGQGLEFLIYFQGNSAPDKSGLPSDRFSAERTGGSVSTLTIQRTQQEDSAVYLCASSLRVRGASLYNEQFFGPGTRLTVL.

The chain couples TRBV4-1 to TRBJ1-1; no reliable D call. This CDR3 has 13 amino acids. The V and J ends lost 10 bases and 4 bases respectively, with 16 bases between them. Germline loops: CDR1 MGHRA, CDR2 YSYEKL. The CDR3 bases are TGCGCCACCCAAAGGCTTGATGGCACTGAAGCTTTCTTT. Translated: CATQRLDGTEAFF.

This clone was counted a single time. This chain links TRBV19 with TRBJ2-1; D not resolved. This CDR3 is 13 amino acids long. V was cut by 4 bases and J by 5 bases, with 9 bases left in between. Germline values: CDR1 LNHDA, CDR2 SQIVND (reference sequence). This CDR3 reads CASSNGLNNEQFF. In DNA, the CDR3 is TGTGCCAGTAGTAACGGGTTGAACAATGAGCAGTTCTTC.

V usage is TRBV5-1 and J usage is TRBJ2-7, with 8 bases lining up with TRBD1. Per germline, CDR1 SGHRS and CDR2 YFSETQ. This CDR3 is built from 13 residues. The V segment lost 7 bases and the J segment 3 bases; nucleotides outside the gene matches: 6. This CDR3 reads CASRTTGGYEQYF. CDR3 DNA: TGCGCCAGCCGCACAACAGGGGGCTACGAGCAGTACTTC.

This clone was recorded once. The CDR3 DNA follows: TGTGCCAGCAGCTTGGTGGGGGGCGCCCAAGAGACCCAGTACTTC. Amino acid sequence: CASSLVGGAQETQYF. This chain links TRBV5-6 with TRBJ2-5; possibly TRBD1 or TRBD2 for D (6 bases each). Germline V gene sequence: CDR1 SGHDT, CDR2 YYEEEE. Between the trimmed V and J ends, which lost 0 bases and 1 base, there was a span of 10 bases. The CDR3 is 15 residues long.

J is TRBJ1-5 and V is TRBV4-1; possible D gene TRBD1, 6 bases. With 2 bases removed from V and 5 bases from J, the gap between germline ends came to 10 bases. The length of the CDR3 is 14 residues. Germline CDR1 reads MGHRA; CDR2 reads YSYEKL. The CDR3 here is CASSQSGGDQPQHF. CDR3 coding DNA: TGCGCCAGCAGCCAATCCGGGGGCGATCAGCCCCAGCATTTT.

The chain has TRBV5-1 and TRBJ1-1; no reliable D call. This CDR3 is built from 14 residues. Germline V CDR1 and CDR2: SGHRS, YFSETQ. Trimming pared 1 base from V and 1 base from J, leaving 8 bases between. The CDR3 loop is CASSLSLRNTEAFF. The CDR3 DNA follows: TGCGCCAGCAGCTTGTCGCTACGGAACACTGAAGCTTTCTTT.

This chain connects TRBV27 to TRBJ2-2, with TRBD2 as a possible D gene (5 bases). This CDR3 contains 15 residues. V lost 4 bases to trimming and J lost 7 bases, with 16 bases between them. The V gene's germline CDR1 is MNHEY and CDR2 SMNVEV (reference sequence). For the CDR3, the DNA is TGTGCCAGCAGTTCCCTAGGAGACGGGAACGGGGAGCTGTTTTTT. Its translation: CASSSLGDGNGELFF.

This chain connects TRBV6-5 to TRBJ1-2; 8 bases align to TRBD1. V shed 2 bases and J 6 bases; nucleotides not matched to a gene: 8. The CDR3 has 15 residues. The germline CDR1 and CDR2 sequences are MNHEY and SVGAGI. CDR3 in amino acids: CASSYHGRGHDGYTF. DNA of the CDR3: TGTGCCAGCAGTTACCATGGCAGGGGGCACGATGGCTACACCTTC.

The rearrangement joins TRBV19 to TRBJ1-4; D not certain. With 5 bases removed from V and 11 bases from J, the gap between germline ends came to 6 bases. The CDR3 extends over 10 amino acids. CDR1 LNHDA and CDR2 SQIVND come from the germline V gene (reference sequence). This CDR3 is CASSSNKLFF. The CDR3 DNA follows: TGTGCCAGTAGTTCGAATAAACTGTTTTTT.

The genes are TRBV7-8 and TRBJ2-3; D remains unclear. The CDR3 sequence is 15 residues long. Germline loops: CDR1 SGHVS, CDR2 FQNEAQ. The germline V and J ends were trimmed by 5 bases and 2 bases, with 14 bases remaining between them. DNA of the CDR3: TGTGCCAGCAGCGCCACAGATGAATACACAGATACGCAGTATTTT. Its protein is CASSATDEYTDTQYF.

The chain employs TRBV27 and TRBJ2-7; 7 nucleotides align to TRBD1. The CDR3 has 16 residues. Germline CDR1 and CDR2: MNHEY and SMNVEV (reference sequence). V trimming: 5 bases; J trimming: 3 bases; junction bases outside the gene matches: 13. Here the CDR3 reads CASSARDSPLNYEQYF. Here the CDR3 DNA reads TGTGCCAGCAGTGCCCGGGACAGCCCGCTAAACTACGAGCAGTACTTC.

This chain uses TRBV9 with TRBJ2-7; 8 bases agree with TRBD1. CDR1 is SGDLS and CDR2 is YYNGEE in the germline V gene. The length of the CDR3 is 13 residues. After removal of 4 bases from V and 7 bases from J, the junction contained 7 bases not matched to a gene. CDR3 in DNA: TGTGCCAGCAGCCCCGGGACAGGCGGGGAGCAGTACTTC. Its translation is CASSPGTGGEQYF.

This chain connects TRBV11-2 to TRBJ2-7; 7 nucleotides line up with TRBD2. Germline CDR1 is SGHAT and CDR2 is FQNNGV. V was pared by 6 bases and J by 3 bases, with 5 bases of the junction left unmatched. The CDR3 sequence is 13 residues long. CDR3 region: CASSYSSGYEQYF. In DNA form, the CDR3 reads TGTGCCAGCAGTTATTCTAGCGGCTACGAGCAGTACTTC.